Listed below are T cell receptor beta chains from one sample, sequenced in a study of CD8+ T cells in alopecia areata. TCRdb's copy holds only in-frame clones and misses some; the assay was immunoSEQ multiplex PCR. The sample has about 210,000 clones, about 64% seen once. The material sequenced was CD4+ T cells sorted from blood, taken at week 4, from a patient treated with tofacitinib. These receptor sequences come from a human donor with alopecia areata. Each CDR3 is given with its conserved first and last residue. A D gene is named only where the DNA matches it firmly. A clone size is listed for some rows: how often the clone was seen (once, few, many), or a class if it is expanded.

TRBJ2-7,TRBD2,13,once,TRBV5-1,CASSSSGEGEQYF,TGCGCCAGCAGCTCAAGCGGGGAAGGCGAGCAGTACTTC
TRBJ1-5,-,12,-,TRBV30,CAWGAGGQPQHF,TGTGCCTGGGGGGCCGGGGGCCAGCCCCAGCATTTT
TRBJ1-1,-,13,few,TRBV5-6,CASSLAGNTEAFF,TGTGCCAGCAGCTTGGCAGGGAACACTGAAGCTTTCTTT
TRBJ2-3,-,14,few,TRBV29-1,CSVEGGYPGDTQYF,TGCAGCGTTGAAGGGGGATACCCAGGGGATACGCAGTATTTT
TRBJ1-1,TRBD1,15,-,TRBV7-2,CASSSQGASGTEAFF,TGTGCCAGCAGCTCCCAGGGGGCGAGTGGAACTGAAGCTTTCTTT
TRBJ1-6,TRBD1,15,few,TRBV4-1,CASSRDSPLNSPLHF,TGCGCCAGCAGCCGGGACAGCCCACTTAATTCACCCCTCCACTTT
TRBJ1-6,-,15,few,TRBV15,CATSRDHGVGSPLHF,TGTGCCACCAGCAGAGATCATGGCGTAGGATCACCCCTCCACTTT
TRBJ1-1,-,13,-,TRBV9,CASSVGANTEAFF,TGTGCCAGCAGCGTAGGAGCCAACACTGAAGCTTTCTTT
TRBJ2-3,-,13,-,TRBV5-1,CASRVTSTDTQYF,TGCGCCAGCAGAGTTACCAGCACAGATACGCAGTATTTT
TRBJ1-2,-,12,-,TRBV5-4,CASSDRGYGYTF,TGTGCCAGCAGCGACCGTGGCTATGGCTACACCTTC
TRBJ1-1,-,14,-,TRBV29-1,CSVPPHGRNTEAFF,TGCAGCGTCCCCCCCCACGGCAGAAACACTGAAGCTTTCTTT
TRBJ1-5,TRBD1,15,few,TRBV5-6,CASSSDRGRGQPQHF,TGTGCCAGCAGCTCAGACAGGGGGCGCGGTCAGCCCCAGCATTTT
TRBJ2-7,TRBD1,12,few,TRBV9,CASSGGTGEQYF,TGTGCCAGCAGCGGAGGGACAGGCGAGCAGTACTTC
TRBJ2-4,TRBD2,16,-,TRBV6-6,CASSYIAGGPGNIQYF,TGTGCCAGCAGTTACATAGCGGGGGGGCCTGGTAACATTCAGTACTTC
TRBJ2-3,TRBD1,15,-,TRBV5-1,CASSWATGETDTQYF,TGCGCCAGCAGCTGGGCCACAGGGGAAACAGATACGCAGTATTTT
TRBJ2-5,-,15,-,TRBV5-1,CASSLGIGEGETQYF,TGCGCCAGCAGCTTGGGTATAGGGGAAGGAGAGACCCAGTACTTC
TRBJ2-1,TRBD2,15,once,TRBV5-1,CASSSGGAGGNEQFF,TGCGCCAGCAGTAGCGGGGGCGCGGGCGGTAATGAGCAGTTCTTC
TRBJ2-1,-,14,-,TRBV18,CASSQLTGINEQFF,TGTGCCAGCTCACAACTCACAGGGATCAATGAGCAGTTCTTC
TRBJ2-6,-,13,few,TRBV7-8,CASRDSGANVLTF,TGTGCCAGCAGGGACTCTGGGGCCAACGTCCTGACTTTC
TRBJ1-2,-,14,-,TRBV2,CASSGEAQHYGYTF,TGTGCCAGCAGTGGTGAGGCACAGCACTATGGCTACACCTTC
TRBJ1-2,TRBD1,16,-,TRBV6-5,CASSYDKRQGRDGYTF,TGTGCCAGCAGTTACGACAAGAGACAGGGTCGGGATGGCTACACCTTC
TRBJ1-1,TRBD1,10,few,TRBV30,CSGGFTEAFF,TGCTCAGGGGGCTTCACTGAAGCTTTCTTT
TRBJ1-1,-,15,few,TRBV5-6,CASSPRAPPDTEAFF,TGTGCCAGCAGCCCCCGGGCCCCCCCCGACACTGAAGCTTTCTTT
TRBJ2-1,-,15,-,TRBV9,CASSVGSGIYNEQFF,TGTGCCAGCAGCGTAGGTTCAGGGATCTACAATGAGCAGTTCTTC
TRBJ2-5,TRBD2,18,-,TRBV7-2,CASRNSGTSGGAPGTQYF,TGTGCCAGCAGGAATTCCGGGACTAGCGGGGGAGCACCCGGGACCCAGTACTTC
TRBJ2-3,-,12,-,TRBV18,CASSPLVHTQYF,TGTGCCAGCTCACCATTGGTTCATACGCAGTATTTT
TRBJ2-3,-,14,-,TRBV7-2,CASSLEQSTDTQYF,TGTGCCAGCAGCTTAGAACAGAGCACAGATACGCAGTATTTT
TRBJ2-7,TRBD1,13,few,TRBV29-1,CSVLDRSSYEQYF,TGCAGCGTCTTGGACAGGAGCTCCTACGAGCAGTACTTC
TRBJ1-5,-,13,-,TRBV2,CASSGGYNQPQHF,TGTGCCAGCAGTGGGGGGTACAATCAGCCCCAGCATTTT
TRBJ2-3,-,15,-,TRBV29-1,CSVTRLGPGTDTQYF,TGCAGCGTAACTCGGCTCGGACCGGGAACAGATACGCAGTATTTT
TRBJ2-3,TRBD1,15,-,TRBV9,CASSPRTGSTDTQYF,TGTGCCAGCAGCCCGAGGACAGGGAGCACAGATACGCAGTATTTT
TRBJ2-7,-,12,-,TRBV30,CAWGGQPYEQYF,TGTGCCTGGGGCGGACAGCCCTACGAGCAGTACTTC
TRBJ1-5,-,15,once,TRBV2,CASSRDRNSNQPQHF,TGTGCCAGCAGCCGCGACAGAAATAGCAATCAGCCCCAGCATTTT
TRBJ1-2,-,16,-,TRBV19,CASSIASGGTNYGYTF,TGTGCCAGTAGTATAGCATCGGGAGGGACCAACTATGGCTACACCTTC
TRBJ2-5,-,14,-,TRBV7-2,CASSLGGSQETQYF,TGTGCCAGCAGCTTAGGGGGGTCCCAAGAGACCCAGTACTTC
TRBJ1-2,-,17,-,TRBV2,CASSEAPHGRGPYGYTF,TGTGCCAGCAGTGAAGCCCCCCACGGTAGAGGCCCCTATGGCTACACCTTC
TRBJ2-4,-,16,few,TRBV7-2,CASSLASLTDGNIQYF,TGTGCCAGCAGCTTAGCGAGCCTGACCGACGGAAACATTCAGTACTTC
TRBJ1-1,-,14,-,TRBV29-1,CSVEDQWGITEAFF,TGCAGCGTTGAAGATCAATGGGGGATCACTGAAGCTTTCTTT
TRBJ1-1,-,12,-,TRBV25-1,CASSGQNTEAFF,TGTGCCAGCAGTGGGCAGAACACTGAAGCTTTCTTT
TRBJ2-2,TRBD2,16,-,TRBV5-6,CASSLRTRGGTGELFF,TGTGCCAGCAGTTTAAGGACTCGCGGGGGTACCGGGGAGCTGTTTTTT
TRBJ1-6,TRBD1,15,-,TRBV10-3,CAIKETGGITAPLHF,TGTGCCATCAAGGAGACAGGGGGCATCACGGCACCCCTCCACTTT
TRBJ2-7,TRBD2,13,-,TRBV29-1,CSVDLGLAGEQYF,TGCAGCGTTGACCTTGGACTAGCCGGCGAGCAGTACTTC
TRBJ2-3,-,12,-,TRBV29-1,CSVRQVGDTQYF,TGCAGCGTTCGGCAGGTTGGAGATACGCAGTATTTT
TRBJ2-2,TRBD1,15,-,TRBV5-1,CASSLGDRNTGELFF,TGCGCCAGCAGCTTGGGGGACAGAAACACCGGGGAGCTGTTTTTT
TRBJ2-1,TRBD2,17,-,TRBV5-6,CASSSFWTSGSINEQFF,TGTGCCAGCAGCTCATTCTGGACTAGCGGGTCAATCAATGAGCAGTTCTTC
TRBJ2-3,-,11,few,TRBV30,CAWSGAYTQYF,TGTGCCTGGAGTGGCGCATATACGCAGTATTTT
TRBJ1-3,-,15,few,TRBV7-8,CASSIRGGTGNTIYF,TGTGCCAGCAGCATTAGGGGGGGAACTGGAAACACCATATATTTT
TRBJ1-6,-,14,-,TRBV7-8,CASSWMEDNSPLHF,TGTGCCAGCAGTTGGATGGAGGATAATTCACCCCTCCACTTT
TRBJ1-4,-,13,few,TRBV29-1,CSVPGAANEKLFF,TGCAGCGTCCCGGGGGCGGCTAATGAAAAACTGTTTTTT
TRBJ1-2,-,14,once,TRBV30,CAWNAVFVLGGYTF,TGTGCCTGGAACGCAGTCTTCGTACTAGGCGGCTACACCTTC
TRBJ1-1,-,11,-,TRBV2,CASSVNTEAFF,TGTGCCAGCAGTGTGAACACTGAAGCTTTCTTT
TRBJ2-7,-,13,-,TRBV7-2,CASSTGTPYEQYF,TGTGCCAGCAGCACCGGGACCCCATACGAGCAGTACTTC
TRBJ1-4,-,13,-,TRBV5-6,CASSLDRNEKLFF,TGTGCCAGCAGCTTGGACAGGAATGAAAAACTGTTTTTT
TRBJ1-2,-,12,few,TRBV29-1,CSVGSGRYGYTF,TGCAGCGTTGGGTCGGGGCGGTATGGCTACACCTTC
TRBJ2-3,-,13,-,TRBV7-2,CASSLVESDTQYF,TGTGCCAGCAGCTTAGTTGAGTCAGATACGCAGTATTTT
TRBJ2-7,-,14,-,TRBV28,CASSLPGSHGEQYF,TGTGCCAGCAGTTTACCGGGGAGCCACGGCGAGCAGTACTTC
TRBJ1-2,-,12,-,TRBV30,CAWSETNYGYTF,TGTGCCTGGAGTGAAACTAACTATGGCTACACCTTC
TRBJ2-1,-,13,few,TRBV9,CASSADAYNEQFF,TGTGCCAGCAGCGCGGACGCGTACAATGAGCAGTTCTTC
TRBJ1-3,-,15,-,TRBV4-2,CASSQSDGAGNTIYF,TGTGCCAGCAGCCAGAGCGACGGGGCAGGAAACACCATATATTTT
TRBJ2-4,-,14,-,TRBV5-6,CASSPELAKNIQYF,TGTGCCAGCAGCCCTGAATTAGCCAAAAACATTCAGTACTTC